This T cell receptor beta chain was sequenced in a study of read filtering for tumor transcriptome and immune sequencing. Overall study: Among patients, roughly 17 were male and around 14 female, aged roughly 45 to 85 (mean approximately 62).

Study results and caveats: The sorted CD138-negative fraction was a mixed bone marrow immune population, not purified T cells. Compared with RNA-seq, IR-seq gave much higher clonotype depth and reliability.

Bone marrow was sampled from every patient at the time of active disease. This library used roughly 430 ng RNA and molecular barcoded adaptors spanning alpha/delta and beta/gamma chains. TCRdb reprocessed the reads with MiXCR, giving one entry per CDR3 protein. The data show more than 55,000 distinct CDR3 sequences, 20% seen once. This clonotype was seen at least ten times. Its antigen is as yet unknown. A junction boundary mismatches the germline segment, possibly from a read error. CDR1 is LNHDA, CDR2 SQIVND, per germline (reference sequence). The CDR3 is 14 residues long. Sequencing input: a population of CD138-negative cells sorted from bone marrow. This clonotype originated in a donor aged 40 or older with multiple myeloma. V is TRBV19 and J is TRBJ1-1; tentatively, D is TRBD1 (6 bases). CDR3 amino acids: CASSIKPDSNKPTF. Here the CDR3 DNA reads TGTGCCAGTAGTATTAAACCGGACAGCAACAAACCGACCTTT. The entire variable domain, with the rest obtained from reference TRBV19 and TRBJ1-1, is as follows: DGGITQSPKYLFRKEGQNVTLSCEQNLNHDAMYWYRQDPGQGLRLIYYSQIVNDFQKGDIAEGYSVSREKKESFPLTVTSAQKNPTAFYLCASSIKPDSNKPTFGQGTRLTVV.